The sequence of this T cell receptor beta chain was determined in a study of graft-versus-host responses after intestinal transplantation. Background on the study: Recipients received multivisceral, liver-intestinal, or isolated intestinal transplants. The study gave all recipients anti-thymocyte globulin induction, then tacrolimus and steroids for 2 to 3 years.

Study conclusions and caveats: High graft-versus-host to host-versus-graft T cell clonal ratios marked allografts of patients with graft-donor macrochimerism. The marrow of recipients harbored GvH clones, and ileum or blood showed some of them first.

Profiled with immunoSEQ multiplex PCR; TCRdb holds only in-frame clones, not every one. This table has about 93,000 clones, 80% to 95% appearing once. As concerns this clone: Its antigen remains unidentified.

Germline V gives CDR1 GTSNPN, CDR2 SVGIG (reference sequence). With V trimmed by 4 bases and J by 4 bases, 4 bases remained unmatched. This CDR3 contains 12 residues. This clonotype originated in a human donor who received an intestinal transplant. Material: unstimulated CD8+ T cells sorted from spleen or lymph node cells, obtained before intestinal transplant. This chain connects TRBV30 to TRBJ2-7, with TRBD1 matching 7 bases. In DNA, the CDR3 is TGTGCCTGGACTCGGGACAGATACGAGCAGTACTTC. This codes for CAWTRDRYEQYF.